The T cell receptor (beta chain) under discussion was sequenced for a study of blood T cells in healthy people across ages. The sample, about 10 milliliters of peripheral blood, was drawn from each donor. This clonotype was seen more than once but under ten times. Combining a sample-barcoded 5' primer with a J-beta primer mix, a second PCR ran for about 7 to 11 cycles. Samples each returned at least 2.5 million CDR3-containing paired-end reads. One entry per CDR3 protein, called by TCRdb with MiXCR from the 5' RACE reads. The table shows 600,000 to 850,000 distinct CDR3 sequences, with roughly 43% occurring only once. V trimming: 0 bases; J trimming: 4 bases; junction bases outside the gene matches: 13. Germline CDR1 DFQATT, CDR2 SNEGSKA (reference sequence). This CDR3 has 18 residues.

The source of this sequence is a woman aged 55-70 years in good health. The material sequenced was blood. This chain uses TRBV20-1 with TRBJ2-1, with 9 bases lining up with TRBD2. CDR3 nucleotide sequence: TGCAGTGCTAGAGATTGGGGGGCTAGCGGGGACCCATACAATGAGCAGTTCTTC. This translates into CSARDWGASGDPYNEQFF.